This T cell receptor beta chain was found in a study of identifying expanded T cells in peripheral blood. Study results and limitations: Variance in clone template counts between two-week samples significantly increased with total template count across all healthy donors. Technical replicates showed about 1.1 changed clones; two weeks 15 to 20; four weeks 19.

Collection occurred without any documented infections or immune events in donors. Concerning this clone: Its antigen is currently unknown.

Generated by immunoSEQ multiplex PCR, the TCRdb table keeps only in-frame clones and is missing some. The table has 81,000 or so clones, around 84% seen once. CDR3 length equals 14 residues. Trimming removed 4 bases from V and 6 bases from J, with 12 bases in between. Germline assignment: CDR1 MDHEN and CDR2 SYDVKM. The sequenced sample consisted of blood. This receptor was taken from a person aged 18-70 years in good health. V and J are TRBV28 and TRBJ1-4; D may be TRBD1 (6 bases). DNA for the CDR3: TGTGCCAGCAGTTCACAGGGTCCGGATGAAAAACTGTTTTTT. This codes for CASSSQGPDEKLFF.